The 15 T cell receptor beta chains below all came from one sample that was sequenced in a study of cytomegalovirus exposure and HLA in healthy donors. Produced via immunoSEQ multiplex PCR; TCRdb's table is partial and in-frame only. Altogether around 250,000 clones are present, 90% being singletons, with the ten largest covering 0.35% to 0.45%. Sequencing was done on a sample of PBMCs. The receptors derive from a woman aged 18-30 years in good health and CMV-seronegative.

The chain has TRBV10-2 and TRBJ1-1; possibly TRBD1 for D (6 bases). Germline CDR1 WSHSY, CDR2 SAAADI. The V end was cut by 6 bases, the J end by 0 bases, with 11 bases between. The CDR3 extends over 14 amino acids. CDR3 coding DNA: TGCGCCAGCAGGGTGGACAGCATGAACACTGAAGCTTTCTTT. Amino acid sequence: CASRVDSMNTEAFF.

This chain uses TRBV7-9 with TRBJ2-7; D remains ambiguous. Germline assignment: CDR1 SEHNR and CDR2 FQNEAQ (reference sequence). V lost 5 bases to trimming and J lost 3 bases, with 20 bases between them. The CDR3 has 16 amino acids. CDR3 region: CASSQTSGQQLYEQYF. In DNA form, the CDR3 reads TGTGCCAGCAGCCAGACCTCTGGGCAGCAGCTCTACGAGCAGTACTTC.

This clone came up a few times. This sequence joins TRBV20-1 and TRBJ2-7; D unresolved. CDR3 length: 11 residues. CDR1 DFQATT and CDR2 SNEGSKA come from the germline V gene (reference sequence). V was clipped by 2 bases and J by 3 bases, with 5 bases between them. CDR3 nucleotide sequence: TGCAGTGCTAGATCGGGCTACGAGCAGTACTTC. The encoded protein is CSARSGYEQYF.

The chain uses TRBV4-3 and TRBJ2-3; 12 nucleotides agree with TRBD2. The CDR3 is 18 residues long. CDR1 LGHNA and CDR2 YSLEER come from the germline V gene. Trimming removed 2 bases from V and 0 bases from J; junction bases left unmatched: 6. The DNA of the CDR3 is TGCGCCAGCAGCCAACAGCATCTAGCGGGGGGGAGCACAGATACGCAGTATTTT. Translating gives CASSQQHLAGGSTDTQYF.

The V and J genes are TRBV6-5 and TRBJ1-3, with 7 nucleotides matching TRBD1. The V segment lost 2 bases and the J segment 10 bases; nucleotides outside the gene matches: 11. Germline V gene lookup returns CDR1 MNHEY and CDR2 SVGAGI. The CDR3 spans 15 residues. CDR3 DNA: TGTGCCAGCAGTTACGTAGGGGGCCCATATCGGACCATATATTTT. Amino acids: CASSYVGGPYRTIYF.

This clone was detected only once. V usage is TRBV27 and J usage is TRBJ1-4; 7 bases match TRBD1. CDR3 length: 17 amino acids. Germline assignment: CDR1 MNHEY and CDR2 SMNVEV (reference sequence). V shed 5 bases and J 8 bases; nucleotides not matched to a gene: 17. CDR3 in DNA: TGTGCCAGCAGTACCACAGGGGCCGAGTTGGTTTGGGAAAAACTGTTTTTT. The encoded protein is CASSTTGAELVWEKLFF.

The chain is built from TRBV2 and TRBJ1-2; 7 bases agree with TRBD1. Trimming took 7 bases from V and 6 from J; bases not matched to a gene: 11. The germline gives CDR1 SNHLY, CDR2 FYNNEI. The CDR3 contains 14 residues. The CDR3 protein is CASKDRAVRDGYTF. CDR3 nucleotides: TGTGCCAGCAAAGACAGGGCTGTGCGAGATGGCTACACCTTC.

About this clone: The junction does not match germline at one end; this may be a read error. J is TRBJ2-2 and V is TRBV7-9; no clear D. The CDR3 covers 13 residues. CDR1 and CDR2 from the germline V gene are SEHNR and FQNEAQ (reference sequence). CDR3 loop: CASSLSNIGELFF. The DNA of the CDR3 is TGTGCCAGCAGCTTATCGAACATCGGGGAGCTGTTTTTT.

Written as DNA, the CDR3 is TGTGCCAGCAGTCACCGGGACAGACGGGACATTCAGTACTTC. It specifies CASSHRDRRDIQYF. The J gene is TRBJ2-4, the V gene TRBV6-5, with 7 nucleotides matching TRBD1. Germline V CDR1 and CDR2: MNHEY, SVGAGI. CDR3 size: 14 residues. After removal of 5 bases from V and 8 bases from J, the junction contained 9 bases not matched to a gene.

The chain combines TRBV4-1 with TRBJ2-5, with 8 nucleotides matching TRBD2. Germline CDR1 and CDR2: MGHRA and YSYEKL. This CDR3 comprises 14 residues. The junction had 12 bases not matched to a gene; V was cut back by 6 bases and J by 9 bases. DNA of the CDR3: TGCGCCAGCAGTCCCTGGACTAGCACGGGGCCCCAGTACTTC. It codes for CASSPWTSTGPQYF.

The chain couples TRBV7-8 to TRBJ1-1, with D possibly matching TRBD1 (6 bases). CDR1 is SGHVS and CDR2 is FQNEAQ in the germline V gene. The CDR3 runs 17 residues. V shed 0 bases and J shed 7 bases, with 21 bases lying between them. In DNA form, the CDR3 reads TGTGCCAGCAGCTTAGCGGGGGTCGACATCGCCAGGGGTGAAGCTTTCTTT. This codes for CASSLAGVDIARGEAFF.

V and J are TRBV14 and TRBJ1-4, with 11 nucleotides matching TRBD1. The CDR3 spans 15 residues. Germline CDR1 and CDR2: SGHDN and FVKESK. Unmatched junction bases numbered 5, after V lost 4 bases and J lost 7 bases. CDR3 sequence: CASSRWTGGGEKLFF. The CDR3 DNA follows: TGTGCCAGCAGCCGTTGGACAGGGGGCGGTGAAAAACTGTTTTTT.

In DNA, the CDR3 is TGTGCCAGCAGCTCCACTTCCGAGCAGTACTTC. Residues: CASSSTSEQYF. The V gene is TRBV7-2, the J gene TRBJ2-7; no firm D call. The CDR3 runs 11 residues. Trimming removed 4 bases at V and 6 bases at J, with 7 bases between. The germline V gene has CDR1 SGHTA and CDR2 FQGNSA.

V usage is TRBV7-3 and J usage is TRBJ2-7; 7 bases match TRBD1. The germline V gene has CDR1 SGHTA and CDR2 FQGTGA. The CDR3 runs to 15 residues. Losses at the gene ends were 8 bases for V and 0 bases for J; bases not matched to a gene: 10. As DNA, the CDR3 is TGTGCCAGCCCCCAGGGGGTCTCGAGCTCCTACGAGCAGTACTTC. It yields the protein CASPQGVSSSYEQYF.

The chain is built from TRBV5-1 and TRBJ1-2; 7 bases fit TRBD1. Germline CDR1 and CDR2: SGHRS and YFSETQ. J lost 4 bases, V lost 5 bases, and 5 bases had no gene match. The CDR3 spans 13 residues. In DNA, the CDR3 is TGCGCCAGCAGTTCACAGGGGACCTATGGCTACACCTTC. Amino acids: CASSSQGTYGYTF.